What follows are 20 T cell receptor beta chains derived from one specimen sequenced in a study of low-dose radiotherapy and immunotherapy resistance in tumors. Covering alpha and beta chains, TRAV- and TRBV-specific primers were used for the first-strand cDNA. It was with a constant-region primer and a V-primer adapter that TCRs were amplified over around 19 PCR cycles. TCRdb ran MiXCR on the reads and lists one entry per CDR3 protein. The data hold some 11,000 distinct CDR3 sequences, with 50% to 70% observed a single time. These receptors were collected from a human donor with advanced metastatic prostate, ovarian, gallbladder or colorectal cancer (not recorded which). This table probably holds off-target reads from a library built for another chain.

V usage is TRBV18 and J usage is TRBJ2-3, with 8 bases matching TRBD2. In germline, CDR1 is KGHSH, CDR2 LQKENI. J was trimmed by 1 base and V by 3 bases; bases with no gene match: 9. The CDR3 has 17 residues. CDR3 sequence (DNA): TGTGCCAGCTCACCCGCCCTGACTAGCGCCGGCACAGATACGCAGTATTTT. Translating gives CASSPALTSAGTDTQYF.

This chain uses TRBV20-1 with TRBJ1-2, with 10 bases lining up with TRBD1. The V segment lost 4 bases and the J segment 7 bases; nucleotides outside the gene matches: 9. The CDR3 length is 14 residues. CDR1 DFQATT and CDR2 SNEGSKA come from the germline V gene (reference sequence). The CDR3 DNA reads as TGCAGTGCTACCCGGACAGGGGGTCCTGGTGGCTACACCTTC. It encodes CSATRTGGPGGYTF.

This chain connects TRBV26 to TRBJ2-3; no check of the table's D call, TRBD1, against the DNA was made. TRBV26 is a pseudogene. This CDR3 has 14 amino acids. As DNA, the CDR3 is TGTGCCAGCATGACCGGACCCCGGCCAGATACGCAGTATTTT. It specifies CASMTGPRPDTQYF.

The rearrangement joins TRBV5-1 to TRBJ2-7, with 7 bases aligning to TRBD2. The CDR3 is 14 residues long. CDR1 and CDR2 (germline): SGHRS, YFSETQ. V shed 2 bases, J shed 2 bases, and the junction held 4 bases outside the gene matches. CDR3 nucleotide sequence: TGCGCCAGCAGCTTTAACGGACTAGCCTACGAGCAGTACTTC. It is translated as CASSFNGLAYEQYF.

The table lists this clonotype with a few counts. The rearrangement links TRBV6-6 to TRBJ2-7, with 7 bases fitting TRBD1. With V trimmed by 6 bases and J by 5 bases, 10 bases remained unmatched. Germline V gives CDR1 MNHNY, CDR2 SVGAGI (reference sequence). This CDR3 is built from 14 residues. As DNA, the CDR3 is TGTGCCAGCAGCCTACAGGGGAGAAGGGACGAGCAGTACTTC. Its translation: CASSLQGRRDEQYF.

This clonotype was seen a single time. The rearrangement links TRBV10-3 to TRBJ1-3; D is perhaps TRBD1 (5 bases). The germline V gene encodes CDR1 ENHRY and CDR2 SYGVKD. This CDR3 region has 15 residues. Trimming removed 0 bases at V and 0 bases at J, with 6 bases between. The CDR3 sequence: CAISESGTSGNTIYF. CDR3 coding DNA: TGTGCCATCAGTGAGTCTGGGACCTCTGGAAACACCATATATTTT.

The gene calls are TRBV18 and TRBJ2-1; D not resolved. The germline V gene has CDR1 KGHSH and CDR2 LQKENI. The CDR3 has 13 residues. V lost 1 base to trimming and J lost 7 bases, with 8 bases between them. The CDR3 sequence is CASSPQGWNEQFF. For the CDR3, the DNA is TGTGCCAGCTCACCACAGGGTTGGAATGAGCAGTTCTTC.

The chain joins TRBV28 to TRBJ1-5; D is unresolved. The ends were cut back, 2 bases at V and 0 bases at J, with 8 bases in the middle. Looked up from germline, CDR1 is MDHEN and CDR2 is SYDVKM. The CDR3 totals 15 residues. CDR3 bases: TGTGCCAGCAGTTTACTCTTCAATAGCAATCAGCCCCAGCATTTT. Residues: CASSLLFNSNQPQHF.

The CDR3, as DNA: TGTGCCAGCTCAGGTGAAGGGTCGGGCAATCAGCCCCAGCATTTT. Encoded protein: CASSGEGSGNQPQHF. This chain connects TRBV2 to TRBJ1-5, with D uncertain. The germline V gene encodes CDR1 SNHLY and CDR2 FYNNEI. The CDR3 extends over 15 amino acids. Trimming removed 8 bases from V and 2 bases from J, with 16 bases in between.

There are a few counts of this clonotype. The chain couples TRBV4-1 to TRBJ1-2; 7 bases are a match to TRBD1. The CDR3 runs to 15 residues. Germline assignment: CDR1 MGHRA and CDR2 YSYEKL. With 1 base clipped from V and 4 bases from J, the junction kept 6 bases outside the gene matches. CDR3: CASSQGAGGSYGYTF. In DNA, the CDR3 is TGCGCCAGCAGCCAAGGGGCAGGGGGAAGCTATGGCTACACCTTC.

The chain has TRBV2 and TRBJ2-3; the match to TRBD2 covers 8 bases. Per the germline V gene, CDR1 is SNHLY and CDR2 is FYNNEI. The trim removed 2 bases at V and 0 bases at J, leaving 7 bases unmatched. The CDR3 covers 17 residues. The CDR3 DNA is TGTGCCAGCAGTGAACTCCCAGCGGGAGCTAGCACAGATACGCAGTATTTT. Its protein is CASSELPAGASTDTQYF.

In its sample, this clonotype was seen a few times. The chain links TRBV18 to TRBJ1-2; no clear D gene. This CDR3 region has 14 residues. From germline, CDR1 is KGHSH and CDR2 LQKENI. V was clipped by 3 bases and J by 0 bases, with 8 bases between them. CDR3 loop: CASSPPGSNYGYTF. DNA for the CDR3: TGTGCCAGCTCACCTCCAGGTTCTAACTATGGCTACACCTTC.

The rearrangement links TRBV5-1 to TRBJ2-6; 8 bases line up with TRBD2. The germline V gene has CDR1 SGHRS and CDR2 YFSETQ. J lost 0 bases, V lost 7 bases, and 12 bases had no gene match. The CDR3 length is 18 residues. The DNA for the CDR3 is TGCGCCAGCCTCCCCGGGGGGGGTATAGTCTCTGGGGCCAACGTCCTGACTTTC. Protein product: CASLPGGGIVSGANVLTF.

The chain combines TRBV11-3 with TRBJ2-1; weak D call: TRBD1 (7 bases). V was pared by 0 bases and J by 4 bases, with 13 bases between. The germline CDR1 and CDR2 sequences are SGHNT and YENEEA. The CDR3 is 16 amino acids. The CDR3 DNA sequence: TGTGCCAGCAGCTTAGAGGGGGGACAGTTTTACAATGAGCAGTTCTTC. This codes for CASSLEGGQFYNEQFF.

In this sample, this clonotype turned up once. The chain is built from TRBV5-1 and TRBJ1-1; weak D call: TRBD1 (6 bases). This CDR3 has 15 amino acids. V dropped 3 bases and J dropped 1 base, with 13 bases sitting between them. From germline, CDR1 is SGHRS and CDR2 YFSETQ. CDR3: CASSSKVGGNTEAFF. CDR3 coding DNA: TGCGCCAGCAGCTCGAAGGTAGGGGGGAACACTGAAGCTTTCTTT.

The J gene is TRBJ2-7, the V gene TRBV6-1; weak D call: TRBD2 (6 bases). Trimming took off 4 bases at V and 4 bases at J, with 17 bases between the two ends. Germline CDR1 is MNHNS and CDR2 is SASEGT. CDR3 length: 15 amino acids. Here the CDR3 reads CASSVIGGEDYEQYF. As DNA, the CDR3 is TGTGCCAGCAGTGTGATCGGGGGTGAGGATTACGAGCAGTACTTC.

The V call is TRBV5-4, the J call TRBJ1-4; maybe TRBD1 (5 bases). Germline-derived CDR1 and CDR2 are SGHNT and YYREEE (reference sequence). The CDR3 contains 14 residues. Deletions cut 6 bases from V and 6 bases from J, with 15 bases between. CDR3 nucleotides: TGTGCCAGCAACAAAGGGGATTCAGATGAAAAACTGTTTTTT. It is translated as CASNKGDSDEKLFF. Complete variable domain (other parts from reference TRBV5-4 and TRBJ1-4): ETGVTQSPTHLIKTRGQQVTLRCSSQSGHNTVSWYQQALGQGPQFIFQYYREEENGRGNFPPRFSGLQFPNYSSELNVNALELDDSALYLCASNKGDSDEKLFFGSGTQLSVL.

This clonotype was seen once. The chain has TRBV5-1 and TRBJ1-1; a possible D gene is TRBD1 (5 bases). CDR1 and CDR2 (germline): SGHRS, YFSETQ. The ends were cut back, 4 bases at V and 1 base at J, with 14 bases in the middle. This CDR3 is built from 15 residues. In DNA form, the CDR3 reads TGCGCCAGCAGCCAGGGACCGGGCGGGAACACTGAAGCTTTCTTT. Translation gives CASSQGPGGNTEAFF.

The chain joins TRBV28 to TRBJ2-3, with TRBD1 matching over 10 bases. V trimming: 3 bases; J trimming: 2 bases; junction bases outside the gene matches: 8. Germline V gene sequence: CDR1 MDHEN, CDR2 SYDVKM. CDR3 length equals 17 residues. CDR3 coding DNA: TGTGCCAGCAGTTTCCCGACAGGGGGCTCCCCCACAGATACGCAGTATTTT. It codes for CASSFPTGGSPTDTQYF.

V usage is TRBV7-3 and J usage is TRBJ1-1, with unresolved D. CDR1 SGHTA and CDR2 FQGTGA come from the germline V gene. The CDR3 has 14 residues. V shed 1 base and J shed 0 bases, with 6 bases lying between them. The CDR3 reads CASSLNSVNTEAFF. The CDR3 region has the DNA TGTGCCAGCAGCTTAAACTCAGTGAACACTGAAGCTTTCTTT.